A single T cell receptor (beta chain) is shown here with its context. The antigen is not known. This entry belongs to a study of blood T cells in healthy people across ages. For the study at large: The template switching approach captured approximately one barcoded beta molecule for every two T cells.

Together with a sample-barcoded 5' primer, a J-beta primer mix was included in a second PCR lasting about 7 to 12 cycles. MiXCR was run by TCRdb on the 5' RACE reads, yielding one entry per CDR3 protein. Found here are about 1.8 million distinct CDR3 sequences, roughly 49% of them singletons; the top ten hold around 2.1%. Study results and caveats: Naive T cell percentage showed a strong correlation with TCR beta diversity. Versus aged donors, long-lived donors had higher diversity and more naive CD4+ cells. The fall in TCR beta diversity per million T cells was roughly linear with age.

This TCR was sampled from a woman aged 40 to 50 in good health. Material for sequencing was blood.

As DNA, the CDR3 is TGCAGTGCCACCAACCCACTAGCGGGGGGGTCCTACAATGAGCAGTTCTTC. Residues: CSATNPLAGGSYNEQFF. The V call is TRBV20-1, the J call TRBJ2-1, with 13 bases that match TRBD2. V gave up 6 bases and J gave up 1 base; unmatched junction bases: 9. Germline CDR1 and CDR2: DFQATT and SNEGSKA (reference sequence). This CDR3 spans 17 amino acids.